Below are 23 T cell receptor beta chains sequenced from a single sample in a study of cytomegalovirus exposure and HLA in healthy donors. Sequencing was performed with immunoSEQ multiplex PCR; in TCRdb, only in-frame clones are kept and a portion is missing. The sample lists over 250,000 clones, roughly nine tenths seen once, with 1.2% in the top ten. Sequenced input: PBMCs. These receptors all stem from a woman in her twenties or thirties in good health and CMV-seropositive.

The gene calls are TRBV29-1 and TRBJ2-7, with 8 positions matching TRBD2. Germline V CDR1 and CDR2: SQVTM, ANQGSEA. V trimming: 6 bases; J trimming: 6 bases; junction bases outside the gene matches: 13. The CDR3 is 14 residues long. CDR3 amino acids: CSVRFPGTRREQYF. CDR3 in DNA: TGCAGCGTCCGGTTCCCCGGGACTAGGCGCGAGCAGTACTTC.

This chain links TRBV27 with TRBJ2-7; the D gene is possibly TRBD2 (5 bases). CDR1 is MNHEY and CDR2 is SMNVEV in the germline V gene (reference sequence). CDR3 length equals 13 residues. Between the trimmed V and J ends, which lost 2 bases and 5 bases, there was a span of 10 bases. The CDR3 coding sequence is TGTGCCAGCAGTTTAAGAGGGAAGGACGAGCAGTACTTC. It yields the protein CASSLRGKDEQYF.

This clone has a handful of counts. J is TRBJ1-1 and V is TRBV29-1; 12 nucleotides agree with TRBD1. Trimming removed 5 bases from V and 6 bases from J; junction bases left unmatched: 7. CDR1 and CDR2 from the germline V gene are SQVTM and ANQGSEA. The length of the CDR3 is 14 residues. The CDR3: CSVSGQGATAEAFF. The CDR3 coding sequence is TGCAGCGTTTCGGGACAGGGGGCAACTGCTGAAGCTTTCTTT.

This clone was observed a handful of times. Other nucleotide sequences in the sample specify the same CDR3. The chain combines TRBV27 with TRBJ1-1; D uncertain. This CDR3 has 13 amino acids. The germline gives CDR1 MNHEY, CDR2 SMNVEV (reference sequence). Trimming removed 5 bases from V and 1 base from J, with 8 bases in between. The CDR3 here is CASSPRQNTEAFF. The CDR3 nucleotides read TGTGCCAGCAGTCCCAGGCAGAACACTGAAGCTTTCTTT.

This clone turned up a few times. CDR3 coding DNA: TGCGCCAGCAGCCATGAGAGACAAGCCTATCAGCCCCAGCATTTT. Translated: CASSHERQAYQPQHF. This chain uses TRBV5-1 with TRBJ1-5; D is undetermined. This CDR3 region has 15 residues. V lost 4 bases and J 5 bases, leaving 16 bases between the germline ends. The germline gives CDR1 SGHRS, CDR2 YFSETQ.

The chain couples TRBV27 to TRBJ2-3; 10 bases are a match to TRBD2. The CDR3 is made up of 16 amino acids. The germline CDR1 and CDR2 sequences are MNHEY and SMNVEV (reference sequence). The ends lost 2 bases at V and 5 bases at J; junction bases unmatched: 7. As DNA, the CDR3 is TGTGCCAGCAGTTTAGGGCTAGCGGGAGCCGAAGATACGCAGTATTTT. Translating it yields CASSLGLAGAEDTQYF.

The rearrangement uses TRBV5-6 and TRBJ2-1; D is unclear. The CDR3 is 12 amino acids. The ends were cut back, 4 bases at V and 4 bases at J, with 6 bases in the middle. Germline V gene sequence: CDR1 SGHDT, CDR2 YYEEEE. This chain's CDR3 is CASSQTYNEQFF. The DNA of the CDR3 is TGTGCCAGCAGCCAAACATACAATGAGCAGTTCTTC.

This chain uses TRBV4-3 with TRBJ2-7, with 8 positions matching TRBD1. The CDR3 runs 15 residues. The ends lost 1 base at V and 2 bases at J; junction bases unmatched: 4. Germline V lookup: CDR1 LGHNA, CDR2 YSLEER. This CDR3 reads CASSQGQGPTYEQYF. As DNA, the CDR3 is TGCGCCAGCAGCCAAGGACAGGGGCCAACCTACGAGCAGTACTTC.

This sequence joins TRBV20-1 and TRBJ2-3, with a possible D match to TRBD2 (5 bases). Germline loops: CDR1 DFQATT, CDR2 SNEGSKA (reference sequence). The CDR3 has 11 amino acids. Trimming cost V 0 bases and J 8 bases, with 6 bases left between them. For the CDR3, the DNA is TGCAGTGCTAGAGATCGGGGTACGCAGTATTTT. Encoded protein: CSARDRGTQYF.

This chain connects TRBV7-6 to TRBJ1-2; no definite D call. The V gene lost 1 base and the J gene lost 6 bases, with 12 bases spanning the gap. Germline V gene sequence: CDR1 SGHVS, CDR2 FNYEAQ. This CDR3 spans 14 amino acids. The DNA for the CDR3 is TGTGCCAGCAGCTTAGGGGCCGGTGGGGATGGCTACACCTTC. It encodes CASSLGAGGDGYTF.

V gene TRBV5-1 combines with J gene TRBJ2-1; 8 bases are a match to TRBD2. Germline V gives CDR1 SGHRS, CDR2 YFSETQ. The CDR3 runs 14 residues. Trimming took 6 bases from V and 6 from J; bases not matched to a gene: 8. For the CDR3, the DNA is TGCGCCAGCAATGGACTAGCCGGGACCAATGAGCAGTTCTTC. It codes for CASNGLAGTNEQFF.

This clone was detected only a few times. The chain has TRBV5-1 and TRBJ1-2; 11 bases map to TRBD1. CDR3 size: 14 residues. The germline V gene encodes CDR1 SGHRS and CDR2 YFSETQ. Trimming at V came to 4 bases and at J to 8 bases, leaving 7 bases not matched to a gene. The CDR3 loop reads CASSIGQGASGYTF. DNA of the CDR3: TGCGCCAGCAGCATAGGACAGGGGGCGTCGGGCTACACCTTC.

The CDR3 region is CASTSGTTDTGELFF. In nucleotides, the CDR3 is TGTGCCAGCACTAGCGGAACGACTGACACCGGGGAGCTGTTTTTT. The chain recombines TRBV9 with TRBJ2-2; 7 bases agree with TRBD2. The CDR3 has 15 residues. CDR1 and CDR2 from the germline V gene are SGDLS and YYNGEE. V lost 6 bases to trimming and J lost 3 bases; unmatched junction nucleotides: 8.

This chain joins TRBV7-8 and TRBJ1-5, with D unresolved. CDR1 and CDR2 (germline): SGHVS, FQNEAQ. CDR3 length: 14 residues. V was cut by 2 bases and J by 0 bases, with 5 bases left in between. As DNA, the CDR3 is TGTGCCAGCAGCTTATTCGCTAGCAATCAGCCCCAGCATTTT. It encodes CASSLFASNQPQHF.

Concerning this clone: An end of the junction differs from the germline gene, which may be a read error. The chain recombines TRBV5-6 with TRBJ1-3; tentative D call: TRBD1 (5 bases). There are 14 residues in the CDR3. Per the germline V gene, CDR1 is SGHDT and CDR2 is YYEEEE. CDR3 sequence: CASMGWGNWTSAAF. As DNA, the CDR3 is TGTGCCAGCATGGGGTGGGGTAATTGGACATCAGCAGCATTT.

V is TRBV28 and J is TRBJ1-1; no definite D call. Germline CDR1 is MDHEN and CDR2 is SYDVKM. The CDR3 runs to 12 residues. V lost 2 bases, J lost 6 bases, and 7 bases lay in between. The CDR3 nucleotides are TGTGCCAGCAGTTTACCCGGGGCTGAAGCTTTCTTT. Translating it yields CASSLPGAEAFF.

This clone was found a few times. The V and J genes are TRBV7-9 and TRBJ2-7; the D gene is possibly TRBD1 (7 bases). The CDR3 is 13 residues long. V lost 6 bases and J 4 bases, leaving 13 bases between the germline ends. Germline V gene data show CDR1 as SEHNR and CDR2 as FQNEAQ (reference sequence). In DNA, the CDR3 is TGTGCCAGCAGGGCGGGACAGACGTACGAGCAGTACTTC. This sequence encodes CASRAGQTYEQYF.

The chain employs TRBV2 and TRBJ2-1; 11 bases line up with TRBD2. Germline lookup yields CDR1 SNHLY and CDR2 FYNNEI. This CDR3 comprises 16 residues. V lost 5 bases and J lost 10; bases outside the gene matches: 13. In DNA form, the CDR3 reads TGTGCCAGCAGTTTACTAGCGGGAGTCCTTCCTAGGGAGCAGTTCTTC. This sequence encodes CASSLLAGVLPREQFF. Full variable domain (remainder filled in from reference TRBV2 and TRBJ2-1): EPEVTQTPSHQVTQMGQEVILRCVPISNHLYFYWYRQILGQKVEFLVSFYNNEISEKSEIFDDQFSVERPDGSNFTLKIRSTKLEDSAMYFCASSLLAGVLPREQFFGPGTRLTVL.

The chain combines TRBV7-2 with TRBJ2-4, with D hard to call. Trimming cost V 0 bases and J 0 bases, with 12 bases left between them. Germline V gene data show CDR1 as SGHTA and CDR2 as FQGNSA. The CDR3 loop spans 17 amino acids. This CDR3 is CASSLAGILLAKNIQYF. The DNA for the CDR3 is TGTGCCAGCAGCTTAGCCGGCATACTCCTAGCCAAAAACATTCAGTACTTC.

The rearrangement links TRBV5-4 to TRBJ2-1, with 11 bases identical to TRBD2. The CDR3 length is 18 residues. The germline gives CDR1 SGHNT, CDR2 YYREEE (reference sequence). V was clipped by 2 bases and J by 6 bases; unmatched bases: 13. The DNA for the CDR3 is TGTGCCAGCAGCTTTTATTCTAGCGGGAGGCCCAGGGTCAATGAGCAGTTCTTC. Translated, it gives CASSFYSSGRPRVNEQFF. Drawing the rest from reference TRBV5-4 and TRBJ2-1, the complete variable domain is ETGVTQSPTHLIKTRGQQVTLRCSSQSGHNTVSWYQQALGQGPQFIFQYYREEENGRGNFPPRFSGLQFPNYSSELNVNALELDDSALYLCASSFYSSGRPRVNEQFFGPGTRLTVL.

CDR3 DNA sequence: TGTGCCAGCAGCTTAGCGAGTGGGACGGGTGGTGAGACCCAGTACTTC. Its protein product is CASSLASGTGGETQYF. The chain is built from TRBV7-2 and TRBJ2-5; TRBD1 or TRBD2 may be the D gene (5 bases each). Germline CDR1 is SGHTA and CDR2 is FQGNSA. The germline V and J ends were trimmed by 0 bases and 5 bases, with 16 bases remaining between them. The CDR3 totals 16 residues.

The chain employs TRBV5-4 and TRBJ1-4, with TRBD1 matching over 8 bases. In germline, CDR1 is SGHNT, CDR2 YYREEE (reference sequence). J gave up 6 bases and V 3 bases, and 4 bases lay outside the gene matches. This CDR3 is built from 14 residues. CDR3 residues: CASSSGQVDEKLFF. CDR3 nucleotides: TGTGCCAGCAGCTCGGGACAGGTAGATGAAAAACTGTTTTTT. The whole variable domain, filled in from reference TRBV5-4 and TRBJ1-4, reads ETGVTQSPTHLIKTRGQQVTLRCSSQSGHNTVSWYQQALGQGPQFIFQYYREEENGRGNFPPRFSGLQFPNYSSELNVNALELDDSALYLCASSSGQVDEKLFFGSGTQLSVL.

The chain combines TRBV18 with TRBJ1-1; D not resolved. Germline V gene lookup returns CDR1 KGHSH and CDR2 LQKENI. The CDR3 covers 13 residues. The V end was cut by 4 bases, the J end by 2 bases, with 8 bases between. The chain's CDR3 is CASSHKENTEAFF. In nucleotides, the CDR3 is TGTGCCAGCTCACACAAAGAAAACACTGAAGCTTTCTTT.